Reported below is one TCR beta chain. Its antigen is still unknown. All donors came from Russia, were Caucasian and healthy, and spanned ages about 6 to 100. Germline V CDR1 and CDR2: LGHNA, YSLEER. The CDR3 loop spans 14 amino acids. V lost 1 base to trimming and J lost 6 bases, with 10 bases between them. The sample comes from a study of blood T cells in healthy people across ages. Notes on the study in general: Not knowing donor CMV status may have confounded expanded clonotype changes. Measured against age, TCR beta diversity per million T cells decreased in a roughly linear manner.

A J-beta primer mix and a sample-barcoded 5' primer were used in a second PCR of about 7 to 12 cycles. Every sample gave at least 3 million paired-end reads containing CDR3. TCRdb independently ran MiXCR on the 5' RACE reads; one entry per CDR3 protein. The table records about 800,000 distinct CDR3 sequences, 58% of them present only once. Sequenced material: blood. The clonotype originates from a man aged 25 to 45 in good health. V gene TRBV4-3 combines with J gene TRBJ2-1, with D possibly TRBD2 on 5 matching bases. CDR3 DNA sequence: TGCGCCAGCAGCCAAGTAAAACTAGGCAATGAGCAGTTCTTC. Translated, it gives CASSQVKLGNEQFF.